This T cell receptor (beta chain) derives from a study of technical replicates of blood from several donors (dated by TCRdb to the late 2010s). The germline V gene (reference sequence) sets CDR1 to GTSNPN and CDR2 to SVGIG. V ends up 4 bases short and J 2 bases short, with an unmatched junction base count of 2. The CDR3 covers 13 residues, taking in both the cysteine and the phenylalanine. Of the read, only the CDR3 DNA is kept; its 39 bases are in frame from base 1. Concerning this clone: Its antigen remains unidentified. Base qualities are not provided; no much larger clone lies one nucleotide away.

The library was made by the immunoSEQ multiplex PCR assay. TCRdb took over this immuneACCESS table, retaining in-frame rearrangements with V and J assigned. Such tables are incomplete; in checked studies, under half of the missing clones stem from an unresolved V gene, and the remainder is unexplained. The sample includes around 65,000 clones, with 75% to 90% observed a single time. Less than 5% of the sample goes to the ten largest clones. This TCR was recovered from a human donor in good health. Some clones in this sample may be carry-over from other donors' samples. The sequence joins TRBV30 to TRBJ1-3, and 7 junctional nucleotides match TRBD1. Material: PBMCs. The bases are TGTGCCTGGACAGGGACAGCTGGAAACACCATATATTTT. Translated, this is CAWTGTAGNTIYF.